This T cell receptor (beta chain) was captured by sequencing in a study of T cell responses to AZD1222 COVID-19 vaccine. Study details: Second-dose intervals near 4 or 12 weeks were combined.

Regarding this clone: Its antigen is unidentified.

Clones were read by immunoSEQ multiplex PCR, and TCRdb kept only the in-frame ones, dropping some. The repertoire consists of around 110,000 clones, with around nine tenths occurring once and the leading ten covering 22%. CDR3 length: 14 amino acids. V lost 0 bases, J lost 5 bases, and 11 bases lay in between. Germline values: CDR1 SGHNT, CDR2 YYREEE (reference sequence). Regarding the study as a whole: The donor cohort was predominantly white British with a female majority, and clonal diversity may have been underestimated.

The sample consisted of peripheral blood, taken on day 0 of AZD1222 vaccination. This TCR was sampled from an adult in good health. The rearrangement joins TRBV5-4 to TRBJ2-5; unclear D gene. CDR3: CASSLVWEGETQYF. In nucleotides, the CDR3 is TGTGCCAGCAGCTTGGTTTGGGAAGGGGAGACCCAGTACTTC.